Listed here are 28 T cell receptor beta chains from one sample, sequenced in a study of metastatic and nonmetastatic thyroid tumors. All patients were untreated before thyroid surgery. TCRdb re-called the PCR reads through MiXCR. Of approximately 16,000 clones in the sample, around 29% were seen once. The sample consisted of blood. The receptor set was obtained from a female donor with papillary thyroid cancer or a benign thyroid nodule (not recorded which). Some clones in this sample may be carry-over from other donors' samples.

In this sample, this clone turned up many times. This may be a read error: a much more frequent sequence differs by one nucleotide. This chain connects TRBV9 to TRBJ2-5, with TRBD1 matching 7 bases. V lost 0 bases, J lost 5 bases, and 7 bases stayed unmatched. There are 15 residues in the CDR3. The germline V gene has CDR1 SGDLS and CDR2 YYNGEE. Here the CDR3 reads CASSVEGQRPETQYF. CDR3 in DNA: TGTGCCAGCAGCGTAGAGGGACAGAGGCCCGAGACCCAGTACTTC.

In its sample, this clone was seen many times. The chain has TRBV7-9 and TRBJ1-3; tentative D call: TRBD1 (6 bases). CDR1 SEHNR and CDR2 FQNEAQ come from the germline V gene (reference sequence). The CDR3 spans 13 residues. The ends were cut back, 5 bases at V and 4 bases at J, with 9 bases in the middle. CDR3 DNA sequence: TGTGCCAGCAGCAGGGGACACGGAAACACCATATATTTT. Residues: CASSRGHGNTIYF.

This clone ranks as medium-sized. The chain uses TRBV6-1 and TRBJ1-1; TRBD1 matches at 7 bases. The germline gives CDR1 MNHNS, CDR2 SASEGT. The CDR3 is 14 residues long. V trimming: 6 bases; J trimming: 4 bases; junction bases outside the gene matches: 8. The CDR3 nucleotides are TGTGCCAGCAGCCTCAGGGGGGGGACCACTGAAGCTTTCTTT. It codes for CASSLRGGTTEAFF.

This clone has just a few counts. The genes are TRBV19 and TRBJ2-2; D is ambiguous. CDR1 and CDR2 from the germline V gene are LNHDA and SQIVND (reference sequence). V shed 3 bases and J shed 9 bases, with 11 bases lying between them. CDR3 length: 13 amino acids. Here the CDR3 reads CASSMGGARELFF. CDR3 DNA sequence: TGTGCCAGTAGTATGGGTGGTGCCCGGGAGCTGTTTTTT.

This clone is termed medium-sized. The chain links TRBV6-5 to TRBJ2-7; 8 bases are a match to TRBD2. The CDR3 sequence is 15 residues long. The J segment lost 1 base and the V segment lost 3 bases, leaving 5 bases of the junction unmatched. Germline V gene sequence: CDR1 MNHEY, CDR2 SVGAGI. CDR3 amino acids: CASSYRLAGSYEQYF. The DNA for the CDR3 is TGTGCCAGCAGTTATCGGCTAGCGGGTTCCTACGAGCAGTACTTC.

V usage is TRBV5-1 and J usage is TRBJ2-1; 9 bases agree with TRBD1. V shed 9 bases, J shed 8 bases, and the junction held 9 bases outside the gene matches. The germline V gene encodes CDR1 SGHRS and CDR2 YFSETQ. CDR3 length: 13 residues. Written as DNA, the CDR3 is TGCGCCAAAACCGGGACAGGGACCCATGAGCAGTTCTTC. Translated, it gives CAKTGTGTHEQFF.

In its sample, this clone is medium-sized (0.01 to 0.1%). The chain recombines TRBV15 with TRBJ1-5, with D unclear. V was pared by 0 bases and J by 0 bases, with 12 bases between. This CDR3 has 17 amino acids. CDR1 LNHNV and CDR2 YYDKDF come from the germline V gene (reference sequence). The CDR3 is CATSRDRAEYSNQPQHF. The CDR3 nucleotides are TGTGCCACCAGCAGAGATCGGGCAGAATATAGCAATCAGCCCCAGCATTTT. Using reference TRBV15 and TRBJ1-5 for the parts outside the CDR3, the full variable domain is DAMVIQNPRYQVTQFGKPVTLSCSQTLNHNVMYWYQQKSSQAPKLLFHYYDKDFNNEADTPDNFQSRRPNTSFCFLDIRSPGLGDTAMYLCATSRDRAEYSNQPQHFGDGTRLSIL.

Judged by abundance, this clone is medium-sized. This chain links TRBV2 with TRBJ1-2; D is perhaps TRBD1 (6 bases). The ends were cut back, 10 bases at V and 4 bases at J, with 22 bases in the middle. Germline V gene lookup returns CDR1 SNHLY and CDR2 FYNNEI. There are 15 residues in the CDR3. CDR3 protein: CATSGVAGFSYGYTF. CDR3 nucleotides: TGTGCCACCTCAGGGGTCGCAGGTTTTAGCTATGGCTACACCTTC.

At least ten counts were recorded for this clone. The V and J genes are TRBV19 and TRBJ1-1, with 8 bases lining up with TRBD1. The CDR3 loop spans 14 amino acids. CDR1 is LNHDA and CDR2 is SQIVND in the germline V gene (reference sequence). V dropped 4 bases and J dropped 3; count of bases not matched to a gene: 4. The CDR3: CASSRTGRDTEAFF. The CDR3 DNA reads TGTGCCAGTAGTAGGACAGGGAGGGACACTGAAGCTTTCTTT. Filled out from reference TRBV19 and TRBJ1-1, the complete variable domain reads DGGITQSPKYLFRKEGQNVTLSCEQNLNHDAMYWYRQDPGQGLRLIYYSQIVNDFQKGDIAEGYSVSREKKESFPLTVTSAQKNPTAFYLCASSRTGRDTEAFFGQGTRLTVV.

By frequency in the sample, this clone is medium-sized (0.01 to 0.1%). Other DNA sequences within the sample encode an identical CDR3. The chain is built from TRBV25-1 and TRBJ2-7, with no clear D. Between the trimmed V and J ends, which lost 4 bases and 2 bases, there was a span of 9 bases. The CDR3 is made up of 13 amino acids. Germline CDR1 and CDR2: MGHDK and SYGVNS. The CDR3 loop reads CASSVEEAYEQYF. The CDR3, as DNA: TGTGCCAGCAGTGTTGAAGAAGCCTACGAGCAGTACTTC.

This clone occurred a few times. At one boundary the junction diverges from the germline segment, which might be a read error. V usage is TRBV6-1 and J usage is TRBJ2-7; 7 bases fit TRBD2. The CDR3 spans 15 residues. Germline values: CDR1 MNHNS, CDR2 SASEGT. The CDR3 DNA reads TGTGCCATCAGTGAAGCGGCTAGCGGCTCCTACGAGCAGTACTTC. This gives the protein CAISEAASGSYEQYF.

This clone was recorded at least ten times. This sequence joins TRBV29-1 and TRBJ2-7, with a tentative D call TRBD2 (6 bases). Trimming stripped 4 bases from V and 0 bases from J, with 7 bases between. Germline V gene lookup returns CDR1 SQVTM and CDR2 ANQGSEA. This CDR3 is 12 amino acids long. The CDR3 spells CSVVGLSYEQYF. The DNA of the CDR3 is TGCAGCGTTGTGGGACTCTCCTACGAGCAGTACTTC.

The chain combines TRBV20-1 with TRBJ2-7; TRBD2 is a possible D gene (6 bases). Germline V lookup: CDR1 DFQATT, CDR2 SNEGSKA (reference sequence). Trimming pared 0 bases from V and 7 bases from J, leaving 19 bases between. This CDR3 has 15 amino acids. The CDR3 is CSARDLASAGLEQYF. The CDR3 nucleotides are TGCAGTGCTAGAGATCTGGCTAGCGCGGGTTTGGAGCAGTACTTC.

The chain recombines TRBV2 with TRBJ1-5; D is unclear. The CDR3 sequence is 15 residues long. V was pared by 3 bases and J by 4 bases, with 13 bases between. Germline CDR1 is SNHLY and CDR2 is FYNNEI. DNA for the CDR3: TGTGCCAGCAGTGAGTGGATGGGTGCTAATCAGCCCCAGCATTTT. It specifies CASSEWMGANQPQHF.

This clone occurred many times. This chain uses TRBV19 with TRBJ2-1; 12 positions agree with TRBD2. Unmatched junction bases numbered 14, after V lost 2 bases and J lost 3 bases. In germline, CDR1 is LNHDA, CDR2 SQIVND (reference sequence). The CDR3 has 20 residues. The CDR3 loop reads CASSISSRELAGGLYNEQFF. The DNA for the CDR3 is TGTGCCAGTAGTATAAGCAGCCGAGAACTAGCGGGGGGCCTCTACAATGAGCAGTTCTTC.

In its sample, this clone ranks as large. This chain links TRBV7-2 with TRBJ2-1, with D tentatively TRBD1 or TRBD2 (5 bases each). V was shortened by 5 bases and J by 8 bases, with 22 bases between the two germline ends. The germline V gene encodes CDR1 SGHTA and CDR2 FQGNSA. The CDR3 is 16 amino acids. CDR3 DNA sequence: TGTGCCAGCAGCCACTCAGAGGGGTTGTTGTTTGATGAGCAGTTCTTC. Its translation is CASSHSEGLLFDEQFF. The full variable domain, with the rest looked up from reference TRBV7-2 and TRBJ2-1, is GAGVSQSPSNKVTEKGKDVELRCDPISGHTALYWYRQSLGQGLEFLIYFQGNSAPDKSGLPSDRFSAERTGGSVSTLTIQRTQQEDSAVYLCASSHSEGLLFDEQFFGPGTRLTVL.

The chain links TRBV6-4 to TRBJ1-5; D gene ambiguous. Germline V gene sequence: CDR1 MRHNA, CDR2 SNTAGT. The germline V and J ends were trimmed by 3 bases and 4 bases, with 7 bases remaining between them. This CDR3 region has 13 residues. The CDR3 is CASSERENQPQHF. The CDR3 nucleotides read TGTGCCAGCAGTGAACGGGAGAATCAGCCCCAGCATTTT.

This clone was counted a few times. This CDR3 reads CASSYSGLSYEQYF. In DNA form, the CDR3 reads TGTGCCAGCAGTTACTCCGGACTATCTTACGAGCAGTACTTC. V is TRBV6-2 or TRBV6-3 and J is TRBJ2-7; a weak D match, TRBD2 (6 bases). Per the germline V gene, CDR1 is MNHEY and CDR2 is SVGEGT. Trimming pared 0 bases from V and 4 bases from J, leaving 10 bases between. The CDR3 runs 14 residues.

By share, this clone counts as medium-sized. The chain couples TRBV6-4 to TRBJ2-2; 8 bases fit TRBD2. Losses at the gene ends were 10 bases for V and 5 bases for J; bases not matched to a gene: 9. CDR3 size: 14 residues. In germline, CDR1 is MRHNA, CDR2 SNTAGT. Here the CDR3 DNA reads TGTGCCACCTCGGGGGGGGCTGAAACCGGGGAGCTGTTTTTT. Its translation is CATSGGAETGELFF.

The chain joins TRBV13 to TRBJ2-7, with TRBD2 matching over 12 bases. This CDR3 is 15 amino acids long. Losses at the gene ends were 3 bases for V and 2 bases for J; bases not matched to a gene: 2. Germline V gives CDR1 PRHDT, CDR2 FYEKMQ (reference sequence). This CDR3 reads CASSFRTSGTYEQYF. The CDR3 nucleotides read TGTGCCAGCAGCTTCCGGACTAGCGGGACCTACGAGCAGTACTTC.

This clone was recorded a few times. A read error may produce the germline difference seen at one junction end. Other DNA sequences in this specimen translate into the identical CDR3. The V call is TRBV28, the J call TRBJ2-3; 9 nucleotides line up with TRBD1. CDR1 and CDR2 (germline): MDHEN, SYDVKM. The CDR3 has 15 residues. The CDR3 reads CASSPGTGRTDTQYF. The CDR3 coding sequence is TGTGCCAGCAGTCCTGGGACAGGGAGGACAGATACTCAGTATTTT.

This clone occurred many times. The chain uses TRBV4-2 and TRBJ2-3; TRBD2 is a possible D gene (6 bases). Germline CDR1 is LGHNA and CDR2 is YNFKEQ. Trimming took off 0 bases at V and 3 bases at J, with 16 bases between the two ends. The CDR3 runs 17 residues. The CDR3 loop is CASSQDWGGVLTDTQYF. Here the CDR3 DNA reads TGTGCCAGCAGCCAAGATTGGGGCGGGGTATTGACAGATACGCAGTATTTT.

DNA of the CDR3: TGCGCCAGCAGCTTGGTTCCGGACAGGGGAAGCTCCTACGAGCAGTACTTC. Translated: CASSLVPDRGSSYEQYF. The genes are TRBV5-1 and TRBJ2-7; 9 bases line up with TRBD1. This CDR3 region has 17 residues. Germline V lookup: CDR1 SGHRS, CDR2 YFSETQ. V shed 0 bases, J shed 0 bases, and the junction held 7 bases outside the gene matches.

This clone was counted only a few times. The V gene is TRBV7-2, the J gene TRBJ2-7, with D tentatively TRBD1 (5 bases). This CDR3 is built from 14 residues. V lost 1 base, J lost 3 bases, and 10 bases lay in between. Germline values: CDR1 SGHTA, CDR2 FQGNSA. CDR3 DNA: TGTGCCAGCAGCTTAGAGGGGAATTACTACGAGCAGTACTTC. Translated: CASSLEGNYYEQYF.

This clone was seen repeatedly, ten times or more. The rearrangement links TRBV5-5 to TRBJ1-4; tentatively, D is TRBD1 (6 bases). The CDR3 has 15 amino acids. V lost 4 bases and J 5 bases, leaving 15 bases between the germline ends. Germline V CDR1 and CDR2: SGHKS, YYEKEE (reference sequence). The CDR3 nucleotides read TGTGCCAGCAGCGGGGTGTGGCAGGGGAATGAAAAACTGTTTTTT. Protein: CASSGVWQGNEKLFF.

This clone is medium-sized by share. The CDR3 sequence: CASSQTPSVNEQFF. The CDR3 nucleotides read TGCGCCAGCAGCCAAACCCCTAGCGTAAATGAGCAGTTCTTC. The rearrangement joins TRBV5-1 to TRBJ2-1, with D perhaps matching TRBD2 (6 bases). Between the trimmed V and J ends, which lost 4 bases and 7 bases, there was a span of 15 bases. The CDR3 has 14 amino acids. Germline CDR1 and CDR2: SGHRS and YFSETQ. The full variable domain, in which reference TRBV5-1 and TRBJ2-1 provide the parts outside the CDR3, is KAGVTQTPRYLIKTRGQQVTLSCSPISGHRSVSWYQQTPGQGLQFLFEYFSETQRNKGNFPGRFSGRQFSNSRSEMNVSTLELGDSALYLCASSQTPSVNEQFFGPGTRLTVL.

V and J are TRBV13 and TRBJ2-7, with D tentatively TRBD1 (6 bases). CDR3 length: 16 amino acids. The germline V and J ends were trimmed by 0 bases and 4 bases, with 16 bases remaining between them. From germline, CDR1 is PRHDT and CDR2 FYEKMQ (reference sequence). The CDR3 protein is CASSLGQGKIDYEQYF. CDR3 nucleotide sequence: TGTGCCAGCAGCTTAGGACAGGGCAAGATTGATTACGAGCAGTACTTC.

This clone was found a few times. This rearrangement joins TRBV12-3 or TRBV12-4 to TRBJ2-2; no reliable D call. This CDR3 has 17 residues. V shed 3 bases and J shed 5 bases, with 19 bases lying between them. CDR3 DNA sequence: TGTGCCAGCAGTTTGAATATCCCGGCTCGAAAAACCGGGGAGCTGTTTTTT. Protein sequence: CASSLNIPARKTGELFF.